This T cell receptor beta chain was obtained from a study of cytomegalovirus exposure and HLA in healthy donors. The primer mix had 60 Vbeta and 13 Jbeta primers. TCRdb keeps only in-frame clones here, not all; method: immunoSEQ multiplex PCR. Counted here are around 65,000 clones, about 78% occurring once; the ten biggest clones make up 3%. The CDR3 sequence is 15 residues long. The germline CDR1 and CDR2 sequences are MDHEN and SYDVKM. J gave up 5 bases and V 3 bases, and 9 bases lay outside the gene matches. Material: PBMCs. This sequence joins TRBV28 and TRBJ1-2; 7 bases fit TRBD1. The TCR originated in a girl between 5 and 17 years old in good health and CMV-seropositive. DNA for the CDR3: TGTGCCAGCAGTTTCCCAAGGGGGACAGATTATGGCTACACCTTC. This gives the protein CASSFPRGTDYGYTF.